This TCR beta chain was recovered during a study of blood T cell repertoires in COVID-19. The trim removed 5 bases at V and 4 bases at J, leaving 2 bases unmatched. The length of the CDR3 is 13 residues. Source study methods: Nucleated cell number was recorded as an estimate derived from reference gene primer amplification. TCRdb keeps only in-frame clones here, not all; method: immunoSEQ multiplex PCR. V, J and clone size are those of that table, while D and trimming were read from the DNA. Among 100,000 or so clones listed, approximately 79% were seen once. This chain connects TRBV12-3 or TRBV12-4 to TRBJ1-1; 9 bases are a match to TRBD1. Source material: peripheral blood. This sequence was found in a man between 65 and 79 years old with active or convalescent COVID-19. CDR3 nucleotides: TGTGCCAGCAGTGACAGGGGGGCCACTGAAGCTTTCTTT. The encoded protein is CASSDRGATEAFF.